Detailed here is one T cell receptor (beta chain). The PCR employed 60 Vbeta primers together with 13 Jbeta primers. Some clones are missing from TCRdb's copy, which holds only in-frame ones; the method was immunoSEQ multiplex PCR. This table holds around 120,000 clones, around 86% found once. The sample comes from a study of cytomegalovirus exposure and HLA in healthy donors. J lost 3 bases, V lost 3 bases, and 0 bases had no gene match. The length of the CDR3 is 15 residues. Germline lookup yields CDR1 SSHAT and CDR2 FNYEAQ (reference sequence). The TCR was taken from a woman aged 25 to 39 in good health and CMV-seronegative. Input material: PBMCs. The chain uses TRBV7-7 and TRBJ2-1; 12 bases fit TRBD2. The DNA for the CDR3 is TGTGCCAGCAGCTTGACTAGCGGGGGCTACAATGAGCAGTTCTTC. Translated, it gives CASSLTSGGYNEQFF.